This entry concerns a single TCR beta chain. Its antigen remains unknown. This sample was included in a study of OX40 agonist ivuxolimab in advanced cancers. Across the study: Ivuxolimab is a fully human IgG2 antibody that activates OX40 (CD134). Dose-escalation patients suffered from hepatocellular carcinoma, melanoma, renal cell or head and neck cancer. A male proportion of over 70% was recorded, with mean age around 55 years and range about 20 to 90.

Whole-study results and caveats: On average, CD8+ T cells showed a greater number of expanded clones than CD4+.

V was shortened by 5 bases and J by 8 bases, with 22 bases between the two germline ends. Germline V gene sequence: CDR1 SGDLS, CDR2 YYNGEE. The CDR3 has 15 amino acids. Some clones are missing from TCRdb's copy, which holds only in-frame ones; the method was immunoSEQ multiplex PCR. The sample lists 15,000 to 20,000 clones, 70% to 90% occurring once. This TCR was sampled from an adult with an advanced solid tumor such as melanoma, head and neck, liver or kidney cancer. The J gene is TRBJ1-2, the V gene TRBV9; perhaps TRBD1 as D (6 bases). The material was CD4+ or CD8+ T cells sorted from blood, obtained in a trial of the OX40 agonist ivuxolimab. Here the CDR3 reads CASSQPIPGAWGYTF. As DNA, the CDR3 is TGTGCCAGCAGTCAGCCCATCCCAGGGGCCTGGGGCTACACCTTC. Full variable domain (remainder filled in from reference TRBV9 and TRBJ1-2): DSGVTQTPKHLITATGQRVTLRCSPRSGDLSVYWYQQSLDQGLQFLIQYYNGEERAKGNILERFSAQQFPDLHSELNLSSLELGDSALYFCASSQPIPGAWGYTFGSGTRLTVV.